This TCR beta chain derives from a study of Ad26.COV2.S vaccination and SARS-CoV-2 variants. This CDR3 has 16 amino acids. Trimming at V came to 1 base and at J to 4 bases, leaving 3 bases not matched to a gene. CDR1 is SGDLS, CDR2 YYNGEE, per germline. Clones were sequenced by immunoSEQ multiplex PCR, and TCRdb holds only the in-frame ones, with some missing. Of roughly 500,000 clones in the sample, approximately 90% were seen once. Treatment described: approximately 18 received Ad26.COV2.S at low or high dose, single or two shots; roughly five received placebo; per-sample allocation not given. Repertoires come from day 63 after the first vaccine or placebo injection. For this clone: Its antigen is unknown.

Regarding the study as a whole: Reported findings describe substantial breadth in spike-specific CD8+ and CD4+ T cell responses following vaccination.

The chain is built from TRBV9 and TRBJ2-1; 12 nucleotides match TRBD2. The material was peripheral blood, obtained in a trial of Ad26.COV2.S vaccine versus placebo. This clonotype originated in a person aged 18-65 years who received the Ad26.COV2.S COVID-19 vaccine or a placebo. CDR3 DNA: TGTGCCAGCAGCGTAAGGCTAGCGGGAGGGTACAATGAGCAGTTCTTC. Translation gives CASSVRLAGGYNEQFF. The full variable domain, with the rest looked up from reference TRBV9 and TRBJ2-1, is DSGVTQTPKHLITATGQRVTLRCSPRSGDLSVYWYQQSLDQGLQFLIQYYNGEERAKGNILERFSAQQFPDLHSELNLSSLELGDSALYFCASSVRLAGGYNEQFFGPGTRLTVL.